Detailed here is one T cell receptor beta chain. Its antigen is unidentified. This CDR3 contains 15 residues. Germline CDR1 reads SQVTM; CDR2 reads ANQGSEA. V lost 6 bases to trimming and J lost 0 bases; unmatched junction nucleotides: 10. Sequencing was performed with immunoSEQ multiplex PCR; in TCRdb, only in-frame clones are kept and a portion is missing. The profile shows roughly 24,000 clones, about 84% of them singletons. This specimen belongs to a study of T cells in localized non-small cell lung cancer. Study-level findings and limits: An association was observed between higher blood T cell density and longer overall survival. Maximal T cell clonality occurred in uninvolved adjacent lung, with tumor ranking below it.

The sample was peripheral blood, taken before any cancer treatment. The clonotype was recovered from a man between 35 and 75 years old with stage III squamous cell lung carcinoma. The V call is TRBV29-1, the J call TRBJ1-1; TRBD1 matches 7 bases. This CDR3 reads CSVLGGRLMNTEAFF. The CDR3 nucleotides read TGCAGCGTCCTAGGGGGCCGACTGATGAACACTGAAGCTTTCTTT.